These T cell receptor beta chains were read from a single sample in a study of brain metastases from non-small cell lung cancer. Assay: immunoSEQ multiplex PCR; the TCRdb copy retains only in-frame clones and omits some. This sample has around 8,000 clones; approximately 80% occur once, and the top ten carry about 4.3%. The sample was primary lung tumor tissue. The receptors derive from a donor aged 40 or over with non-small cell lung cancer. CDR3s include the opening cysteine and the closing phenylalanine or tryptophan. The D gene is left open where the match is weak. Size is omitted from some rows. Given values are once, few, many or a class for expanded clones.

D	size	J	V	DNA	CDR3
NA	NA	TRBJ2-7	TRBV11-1	TGTGCCAGCAGCTTATACAAGGACTACGAGCAGTACTTC	CASSLYKDYEQYF
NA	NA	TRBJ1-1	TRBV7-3	TGTGCCAGCAGGTCGGGACACCAAAACACTGAAGCTTTCTTT	CASRSGHQNTEAFF
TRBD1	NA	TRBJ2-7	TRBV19	TGTGCCAGCTCGGGACAGGGCAGATACGAGCAGTATTTC	CASSGQGRYEQYF
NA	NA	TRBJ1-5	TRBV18	TGTGCCAGCTCACCACCGGAAGGGACCGGTAGCAATCAGCCCCAGCATTTT	CASSPPEGTGSNQPQHF
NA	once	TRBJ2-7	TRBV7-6	TGTGCCAGCAGCTCGGTGACGGGGGCCACCTACGAGCAGTACTTC	CASSSVTGATYEQYF
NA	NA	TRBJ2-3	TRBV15	TGTGCCACCAGCAGTCCACTCTCGGTCACAAGCACAGATACGCAGTATTTT	CATSSPLSVTSTDTQYF
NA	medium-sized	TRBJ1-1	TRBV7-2	TGTGCCAGCAGCCCCGGCGATATGAGGGACACTGAAGCTTTCTTT	CASSPGDMRDTEAFF
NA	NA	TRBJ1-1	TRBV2	TGTGCCAGCAGTGAAGTCCTGGGGAACACTGAAGCTTTCTTT	CASSEVLGNTEAFF
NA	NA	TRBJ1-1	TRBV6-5	TGTGCCAGCAGTTACAGGGCGGGGGTTAACTCTGAAGCTTTCTTT	CASSYRAGVNSEAFF
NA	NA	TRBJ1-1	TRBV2	TGTGCCAGCAGGGAACTCGAACGGGGTGAAGCTTTCTTT	CASRELERGEAFF
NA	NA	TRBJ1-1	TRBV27	TGTGCCAGCAGTTTCGCAGGTGGGAGTGAAGGCACTGAAGCTTTCTTT	CASSFAGGSEGTEAFF
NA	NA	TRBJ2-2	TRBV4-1	TGCGCCAGCAGCCAAGATTATATTGACAGGCCGGGCCCCGGGGAGCTGTTTTTT	CASSQDYIDRPGPGELFF
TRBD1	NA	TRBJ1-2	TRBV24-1	TGTGCCACCAGTGAGGCCGGGACAGGGGGCGGCTACACCTTC	CATSEAGTGGGYTF